This TCR beta chain was obtained from a study of PD-1 blockade in classical Hodgkin lymphoma. Looking at the study overall: Patients had nivolumab dosed at 3 mg/kg, delivered intravenously every 2 weeks. Study-wide results and caveats: The origin of the repertoire differences remains undefined, with disease activity or prior therapy as possible causes. As was reported, newly diagnosed patients showed lower baseline TCR diversity than healthy donors did.

Assay: immunoSEQ multiplex PCR; the TCRdb copy retains only in-frame clones and omits some. Of more than 45,000 clones detected, approximately 89% appear once; the ten largest clones hold around 9.3%. As regards this clone: Its antigen is unidentified.

There was relapse after autologous stem cell transplantation in every patient, and there was variation in brentuximab vedotin exposure. The clonotype originates from a human donor with classical Hodgkin lymphoma. Source: peripheral blood mononuclear cells (PBMCs), taken before the second cycle of nivolumab.

CDR3 loop: CASSFPGQLTYEQYF. The CDR3 DNA reads TGTGCCAGCAGCTTCCCGGGACAACTTACCTACGAGCAGTACTTC. The rearrangement links TRBV7-8 to TRBJ2-7, with D tentatively TRBD1 (6 bases). V dropped 3 bases and J dropped 2 bases, with 14 bases sitting between them. The CDR3 loop spans 15 amino acids. CDR1 is SGHVS and CDR2 is FQNEAQ in the germline V gene.